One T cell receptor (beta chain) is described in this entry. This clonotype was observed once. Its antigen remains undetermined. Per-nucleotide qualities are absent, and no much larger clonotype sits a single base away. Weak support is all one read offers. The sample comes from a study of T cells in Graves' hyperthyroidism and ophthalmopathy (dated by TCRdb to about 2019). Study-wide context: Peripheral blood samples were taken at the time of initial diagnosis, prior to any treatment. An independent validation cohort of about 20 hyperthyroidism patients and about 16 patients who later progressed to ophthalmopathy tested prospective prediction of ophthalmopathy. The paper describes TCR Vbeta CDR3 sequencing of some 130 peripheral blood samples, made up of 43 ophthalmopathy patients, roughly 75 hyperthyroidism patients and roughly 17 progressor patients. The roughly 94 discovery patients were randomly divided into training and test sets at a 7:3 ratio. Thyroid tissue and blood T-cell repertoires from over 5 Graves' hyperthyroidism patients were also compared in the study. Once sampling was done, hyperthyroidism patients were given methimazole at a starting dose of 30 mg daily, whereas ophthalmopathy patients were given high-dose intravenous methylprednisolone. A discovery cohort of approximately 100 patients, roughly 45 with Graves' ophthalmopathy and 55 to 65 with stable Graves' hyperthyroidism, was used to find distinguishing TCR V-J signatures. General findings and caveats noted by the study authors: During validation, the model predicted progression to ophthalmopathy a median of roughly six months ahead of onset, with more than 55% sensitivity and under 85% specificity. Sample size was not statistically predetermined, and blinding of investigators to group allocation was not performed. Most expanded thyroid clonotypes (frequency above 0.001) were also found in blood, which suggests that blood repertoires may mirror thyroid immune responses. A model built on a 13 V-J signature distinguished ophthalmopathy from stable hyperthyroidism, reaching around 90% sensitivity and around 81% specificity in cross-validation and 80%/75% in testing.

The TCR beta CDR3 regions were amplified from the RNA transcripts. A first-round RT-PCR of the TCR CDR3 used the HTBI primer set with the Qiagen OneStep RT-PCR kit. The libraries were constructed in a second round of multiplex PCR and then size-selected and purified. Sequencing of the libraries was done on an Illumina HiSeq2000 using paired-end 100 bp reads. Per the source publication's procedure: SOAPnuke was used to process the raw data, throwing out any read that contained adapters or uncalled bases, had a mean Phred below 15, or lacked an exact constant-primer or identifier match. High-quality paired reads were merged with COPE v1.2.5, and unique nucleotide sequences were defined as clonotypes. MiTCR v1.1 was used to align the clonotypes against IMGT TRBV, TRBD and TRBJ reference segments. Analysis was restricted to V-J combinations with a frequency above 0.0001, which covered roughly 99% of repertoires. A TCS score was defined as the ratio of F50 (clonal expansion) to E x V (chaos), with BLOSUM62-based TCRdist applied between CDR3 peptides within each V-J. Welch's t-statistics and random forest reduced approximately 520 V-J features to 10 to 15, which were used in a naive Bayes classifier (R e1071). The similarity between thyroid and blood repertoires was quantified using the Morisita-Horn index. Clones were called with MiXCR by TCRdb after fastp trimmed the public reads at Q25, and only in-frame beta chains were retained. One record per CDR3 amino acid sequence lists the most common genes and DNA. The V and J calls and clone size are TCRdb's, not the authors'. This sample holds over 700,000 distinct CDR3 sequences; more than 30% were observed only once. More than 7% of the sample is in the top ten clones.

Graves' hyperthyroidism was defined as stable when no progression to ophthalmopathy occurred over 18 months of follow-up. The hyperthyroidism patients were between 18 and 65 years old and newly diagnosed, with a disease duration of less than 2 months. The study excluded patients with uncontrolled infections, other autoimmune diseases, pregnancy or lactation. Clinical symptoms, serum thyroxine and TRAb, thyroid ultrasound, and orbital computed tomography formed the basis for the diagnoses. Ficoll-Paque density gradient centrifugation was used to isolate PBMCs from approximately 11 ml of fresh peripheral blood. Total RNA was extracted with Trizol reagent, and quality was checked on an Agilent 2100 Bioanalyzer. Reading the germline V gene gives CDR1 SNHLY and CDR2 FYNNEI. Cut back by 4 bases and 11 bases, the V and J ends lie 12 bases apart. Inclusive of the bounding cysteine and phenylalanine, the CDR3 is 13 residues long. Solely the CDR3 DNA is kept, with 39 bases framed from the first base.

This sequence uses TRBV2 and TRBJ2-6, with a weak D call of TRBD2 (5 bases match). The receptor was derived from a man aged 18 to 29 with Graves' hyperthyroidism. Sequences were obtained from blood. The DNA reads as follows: TGTGCCAGCAGTGGAGGGATTGCCTACGTCCTGACTTTC. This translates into CASSGGIAYVLTF.